What follows describes a single T cell receptor beta chain. Its antigen is unknown. A single record per CDR3 protein comes from TCRdb applying MiXCR to the reads. Of over 55,000 distinct CDR3 sequences listed, around 20% were seen once; the top ten hold over 60%. This record belongs to a study of T cell repertoires in cytomegalovirus infection. This TCR was sampled from a human donor in good health (CMV status not recorded). Some clones in this sample may be carry-over from other donors' samples. Sequences were derived from CD8+ T cells from cultured PBMCs, sampled from culture after CMV antigen stimulation.

The CDR3 region is CASSLWQMNTGELFF. CDR3 DNA: TGCGCCAGCAGTCTTTGGCAGATGAACACCGGGGAGCTGTTTTTT. The chain carries TRBV23-1 and TRBJ2-2; D unresolved. TRBV23-1 counts as an open reading frame of uncertain function. CDR3 length: 15 residues. V lost 4 bases and J 1 base, leaving 10 bases between the germline ends.